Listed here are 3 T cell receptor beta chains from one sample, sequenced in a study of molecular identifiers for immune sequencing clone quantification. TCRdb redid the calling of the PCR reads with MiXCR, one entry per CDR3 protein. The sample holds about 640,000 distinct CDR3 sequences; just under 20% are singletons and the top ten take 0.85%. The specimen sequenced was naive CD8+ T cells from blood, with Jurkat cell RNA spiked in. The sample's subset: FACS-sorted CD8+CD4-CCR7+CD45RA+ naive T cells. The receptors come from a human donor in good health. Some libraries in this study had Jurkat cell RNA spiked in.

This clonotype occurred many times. The CDR3 DNA follows: TGTGCCAGCAGTAGGGAAGGGGACAATCAGCCCCAGCATTTT. Translation: CASSREGDNQPQHF. This chain connects TRBV7-9 to TRBJ1-5; a possible D gene is TRBD1 (5 bases). The CDR3 consists of 14 residues. Germline CDR1 and CDR2: SEHNR and FQNEAQ (reference sequence). V lost 6 bases to trimming and J lost 3 bases, with 12 bases between them.

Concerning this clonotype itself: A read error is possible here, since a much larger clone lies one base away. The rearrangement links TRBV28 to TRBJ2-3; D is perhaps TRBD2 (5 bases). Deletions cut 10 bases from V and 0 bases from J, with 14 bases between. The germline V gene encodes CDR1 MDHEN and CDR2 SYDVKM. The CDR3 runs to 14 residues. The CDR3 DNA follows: TGTGCCACGGAGATAGCGTGGAGCACAGATACGCAGTATTTT. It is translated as CATEIAWSTDTQYF.

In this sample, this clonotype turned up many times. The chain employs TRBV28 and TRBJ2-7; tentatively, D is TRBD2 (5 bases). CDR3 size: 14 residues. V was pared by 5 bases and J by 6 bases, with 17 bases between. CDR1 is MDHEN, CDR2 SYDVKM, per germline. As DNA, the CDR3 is TGTGCCAGCAGTATACTAGTTGGGGTAGCCGAGCAGTACTTC. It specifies CASSILVGVAEQYF.